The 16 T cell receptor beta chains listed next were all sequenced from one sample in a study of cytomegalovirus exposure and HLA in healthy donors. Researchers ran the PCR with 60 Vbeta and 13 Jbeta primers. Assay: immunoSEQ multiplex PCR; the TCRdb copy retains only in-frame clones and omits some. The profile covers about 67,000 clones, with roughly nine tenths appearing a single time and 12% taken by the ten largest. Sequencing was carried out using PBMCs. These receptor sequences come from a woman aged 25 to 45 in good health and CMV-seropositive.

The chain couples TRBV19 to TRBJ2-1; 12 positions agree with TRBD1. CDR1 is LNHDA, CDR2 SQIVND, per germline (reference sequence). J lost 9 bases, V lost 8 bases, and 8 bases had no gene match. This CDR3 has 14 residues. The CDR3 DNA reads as TGTGCCAGTCTCCCGGGACAGGGGGCCGGTGAGCAGTTCTTC. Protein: CASLPGQGAGEQFF.

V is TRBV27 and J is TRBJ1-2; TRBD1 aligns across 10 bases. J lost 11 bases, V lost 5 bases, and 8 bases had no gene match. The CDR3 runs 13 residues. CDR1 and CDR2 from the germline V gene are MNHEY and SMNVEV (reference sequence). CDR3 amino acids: CASSQIRTGGYTF. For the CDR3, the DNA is TGTGCCAGCAGTCAAATACGGACAGGGGGTTACACCTTC.

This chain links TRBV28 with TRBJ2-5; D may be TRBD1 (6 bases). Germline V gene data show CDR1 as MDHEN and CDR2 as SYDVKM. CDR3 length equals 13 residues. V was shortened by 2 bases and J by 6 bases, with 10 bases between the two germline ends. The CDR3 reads CASSLGGRKTQYF. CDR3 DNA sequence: TGTGCCAGCAGTTTAGGGGGCAGGAAGACCCAGTACTTC.

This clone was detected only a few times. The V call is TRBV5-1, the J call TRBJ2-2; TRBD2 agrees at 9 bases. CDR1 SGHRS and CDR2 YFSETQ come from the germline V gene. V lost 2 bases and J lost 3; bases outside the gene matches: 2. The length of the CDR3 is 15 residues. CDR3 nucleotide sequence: TGCGCCAGCAGCTTTGCGGGAGGGGACACCGGGGAGCTGTTTTTT. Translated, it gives CASSFAGGDTGELFF.

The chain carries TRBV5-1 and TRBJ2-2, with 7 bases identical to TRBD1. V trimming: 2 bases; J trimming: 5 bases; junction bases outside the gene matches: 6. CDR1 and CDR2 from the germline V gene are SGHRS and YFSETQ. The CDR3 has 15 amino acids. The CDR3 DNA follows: TGCGCCAGCAGCTTTGGGACAGCCGCAACCGGGGAGCTGTTTTTT. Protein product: CASSFGTAATGELFF. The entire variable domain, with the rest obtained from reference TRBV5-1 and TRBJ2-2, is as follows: KAGVTQTPRYLIKTRGQQVTLSCSPISGHRSVSWYQQTPGQGLQFLFEYFSETQRNKGNFPGRFSGRQFSNSRSEMNVSTLELGDSALYLCASSFGTAATGELFFGEGSRLTVL.

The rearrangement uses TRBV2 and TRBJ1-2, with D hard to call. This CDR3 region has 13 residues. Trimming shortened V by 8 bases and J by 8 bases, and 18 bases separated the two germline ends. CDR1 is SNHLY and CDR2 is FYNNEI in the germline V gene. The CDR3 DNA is TGTGCCAGCGGAACGGGGAGAGTGGAGGGCTACACCTTC. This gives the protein CASGTGRVEGYTF.

DNA of the CDR3: TGTGCCAGCAGCGTAGCCCCTACCTCCTACGAGCAGTACTTC. Translated, it gives CASSVAPTSYEQYF. V usage is TRBV9 and J usage is TRBJ2-7, with D uncertain. V lost 0 bases, J lost 0 bases, and 7 bases lay in between. CDR1 and CDR2 (germline): SGDLS, YYNGEE. The CDR3 is 14 amino acids.

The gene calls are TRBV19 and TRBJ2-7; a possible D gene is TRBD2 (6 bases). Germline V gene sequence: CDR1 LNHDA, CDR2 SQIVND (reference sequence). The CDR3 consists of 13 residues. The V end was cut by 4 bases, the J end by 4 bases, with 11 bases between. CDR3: CASSTQEGYEQYF. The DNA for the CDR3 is TGTGCCAGTAGTACCCAGGAGGGGTACGAGCAGTACTTC.

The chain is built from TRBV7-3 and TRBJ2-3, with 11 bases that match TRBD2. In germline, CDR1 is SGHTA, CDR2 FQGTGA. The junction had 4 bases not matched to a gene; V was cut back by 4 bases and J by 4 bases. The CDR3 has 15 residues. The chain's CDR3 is CASSSGTSGADTQYF. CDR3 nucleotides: TGTGCCAGCAGCTCCGGGACTAGCGGCGCAGATACGCAGTATTTT.

The CDR3 bases are TGTGCCAGCAGCATCCCTAAGACAGGGATAGGTGAAGCTTTCTTT. Translation gives CASSIPKTGIGEAFF. This chain uses TRBV2 with TRBJ1-1; 7 bases fit TRBD1. CDR1 SNHLY and CDR2 FYNNEI come from the germline V gene. V lost 6 bases to trimming and J lost 7 bases; unmatched junction nucleotides: 14. This CDR3 has 15 amino acids.

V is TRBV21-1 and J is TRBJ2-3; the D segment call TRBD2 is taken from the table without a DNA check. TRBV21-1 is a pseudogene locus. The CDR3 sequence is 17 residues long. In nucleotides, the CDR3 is TGTGCCAGCAGCCAGGAGGATGAAGAAAGTTTCACAGATACGCAGTATTTT. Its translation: CASSQEDEESFTDTQYF.

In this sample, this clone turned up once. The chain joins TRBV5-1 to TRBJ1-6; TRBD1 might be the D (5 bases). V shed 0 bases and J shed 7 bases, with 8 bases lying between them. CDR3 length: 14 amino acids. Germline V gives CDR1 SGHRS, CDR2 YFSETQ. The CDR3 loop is CASSLDRNNSPLHF. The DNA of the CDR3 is TGCGCCAGCAGCTTGGACAGGAACAATTCACCCCTCCACTTT.

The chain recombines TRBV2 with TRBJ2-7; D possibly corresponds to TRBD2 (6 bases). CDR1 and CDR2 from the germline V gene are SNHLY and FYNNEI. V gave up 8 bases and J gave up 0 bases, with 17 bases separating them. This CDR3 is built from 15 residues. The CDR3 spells CASRVGRGPSYEQYF. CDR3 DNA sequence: TGTGCCAGCCGGGTCGGGCGGGGCCCCTCCTACGAGCAGTACTTC.

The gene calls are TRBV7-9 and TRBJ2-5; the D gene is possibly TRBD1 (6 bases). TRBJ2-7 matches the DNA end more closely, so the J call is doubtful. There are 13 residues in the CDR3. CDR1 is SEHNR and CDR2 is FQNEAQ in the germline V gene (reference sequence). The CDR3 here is CASSYNRDYEQYF. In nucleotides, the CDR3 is TGTGCCAGCAGCTATAACAGGGATTACGAGCAGTACTTC.

The DNA for the CDR3 is TGTGCCAGCAGTGTGCTGGGGGGGGAGCAGTACTTC. This codes for CASSVLGGEQYF. The chain uses TRBV2 and TRBJ2-7, with 7 bases matching TRBD2. The trim removed 4 bases at V and 7 bases at J, leaving 4 bases unmatched. The CDR3 has 12 amino acids. From germline, CDR1 is SNHLY and CDR2 FYNNEI. The complete variable domain, with remaining parts taken from reference TRBV2 and TRBJ2-7, reads EPEVTQTPSHQVTQMGQEVILRCVPISNHLYFYWYRQILGQKVEFLVSFYNNEISEKSEIFDDQFSVERPDGSNFTLKIRSTKLEDSAMYFCASSVLGGEQYFGPGTRLTVT.

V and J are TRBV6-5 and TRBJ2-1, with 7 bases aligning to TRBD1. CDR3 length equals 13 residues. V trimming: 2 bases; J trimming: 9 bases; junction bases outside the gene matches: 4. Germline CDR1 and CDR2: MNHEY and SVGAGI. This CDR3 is CASSYKRGREQFF. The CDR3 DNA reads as TGTGCCAGCAGTTACAAGAGGGGGCGTGAGCAGTTCTTC.